This T cell receptor (beta chain) was captured in a study of cytomegalovirus exposure and HLA in healthy donors. Notes on the study in general: Rates of TCR association differed by HLA locus in a later analysis, with DRB1 highest and HLA-C lowest. A later analysis showed that HLA-associated TCR beta chains had undergone more clonal expansion than equally common others. Most TCR sequences were seen very rarely across donors, but some public TCRs occurred in many.

The PCR ran on 60 Vbeta and 13 Jbeta primers. Sequencing used immunoSEQ multiplex PCR; TCRdb keeps in-frame clones, though not all of them. The sample shows 200,000 or so clones, roughly 80% of them seen only once. This clone was found a few times. The antigen remains unidentified. Trimming removed 0 bases at V and 5 bases at J, with 11 bases between. The V gene's germline CDR1 is SGHRS and CDR2 YFSETQ. The CDR3 totals 14 residues. This receptor was taken from a man younger than 40 in good health and CMV-seronegative. This rearrangement joins TRBV5-1 to TRBJ1-1; no reliable D call. The sequencing input was PBMCs. CDR3 nucleotides: TGCGCCAGCAGCTTGGCCGGGAGCTGGACTGAAGCTTTCTTT. Its protein product is CASSLAGSWTEAFF.